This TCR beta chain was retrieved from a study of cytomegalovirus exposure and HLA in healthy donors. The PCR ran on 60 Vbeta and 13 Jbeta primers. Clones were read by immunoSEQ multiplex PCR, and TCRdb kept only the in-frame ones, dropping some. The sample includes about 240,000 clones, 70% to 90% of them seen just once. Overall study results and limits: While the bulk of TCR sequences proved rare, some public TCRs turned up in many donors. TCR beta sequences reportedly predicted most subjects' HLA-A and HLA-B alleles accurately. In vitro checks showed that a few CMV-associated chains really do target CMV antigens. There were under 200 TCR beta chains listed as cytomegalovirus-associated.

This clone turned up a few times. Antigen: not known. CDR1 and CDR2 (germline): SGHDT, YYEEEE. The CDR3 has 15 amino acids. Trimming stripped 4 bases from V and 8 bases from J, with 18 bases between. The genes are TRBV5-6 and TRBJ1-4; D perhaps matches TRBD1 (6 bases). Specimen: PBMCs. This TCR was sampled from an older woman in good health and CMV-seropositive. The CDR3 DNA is TGTGCCAGCAGCCTCCATCGATGGACAGAGGAAAAACTGTTTTTT. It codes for CASSLHRWTEEKLFF. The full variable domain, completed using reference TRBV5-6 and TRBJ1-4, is DAGVTQSPTHLIKTRGQQVTLRCSPKSGHDTVSWYQQALGQGPQFIFQYYEEEERQRGNFPDRFSGHQFPNYSSELNVNALLLGDSALYLCASSLHRWTEEKLFFGSGTQLSVL.